The 10 T cell receptor beta chains below come from one sample, sequenced in a study of cytomegalovirus exposure and HLA in healthy donors (dated by TCRdb to 2017 to 2019). The method behind the library was the immunoSEQ multiplex PCR assay. For the multiplex PCR, a mixture combining 60 forward primers for TCR Vbeta segments and 13 reverse primers for TCR Jbeta segments was used. TCRdb took over this immuneACCESS table, retaining in-frame rearrangements with V and J assigned. Such tables are incomplete; in checked studies, under half of the missing clones stem from an unresolved V gene, and the remainder is unexplained. The sample table lists around 150,000 clones, about 80% of them with a count of one. In total, the top ten clones hold 2.1% of the sample. The specimen sequenced was PBMCs. The receptors derive from a man aged 40-55 years in good health and CMV-seronegative.

This chain links TRBV7-9 with TRBJ2-6; 10 bases line up with TRBD1. J was trimmed by 2 bases and V by 5 bases; bases with no gene match: 3. This CDR3 is 16 amino acids long. Germline CDR1 and CDR2: SEHNR and FQNEAQ (reference sequence). CDR3 sequence (DNA): TGTGCCAGCAGCCGAGGACAGGGGGCTGGGGCCAACGTCCTGACTTTC. Translation gives CASSRGQGAGANVLTF.

This sequence joins TRBV11-3 and TRBJ2-7, with D tentatively TRBD1 (5 bases). This CDR3 has 14 amino acids. Between the trimmed V and J ends, which lost 1 base and 7 bases, there was a span of 14 bases. CDR1 and CDR2 (germline): SGHNT, YENEEA. CDR3 coding DNA: TGTGCCAGCAGCTTAGGCCAGGGTTGGGATGAGCAGTACTTC. This codes for CASSLGQGWDEQYF. Using reference TRBV11-3 and TRBJ2-7 for the parts outside the CDR3, the full variable domain is EAGVVQSPRYKIIEKKQPVAFWCNPISGHNTLYWYLQNLGQGPELLIRYENEEAVDDSQLPKDRFSAERLKGVDSTLKIQPAELGDSAVYLCASSLGQGWDEQYFGPGTRLTVT.

This chain uses TRBV19 with TRBJ2-5; 8 bases match TRBD1. Germline-derived CDR1 and CDR2 are LNHDA and SQIVND (reference sequence). The CDR3 length is 12 residues. Trimming removed 10 bases from V and 4 bases from J; junction bases left unmatched: 5. The CDR3: CATSGGGETQYF. CDR3 sequence (DNA): TGTGCCACATCAGGGGGCGGAGAGACCCAGTACTTC.

On this clone itself: The junction departs from germline at one end; a sequencing error may be responsible. The rearrangement links TRBV9 to TRBJ2-6, with a weak D call TRBD1 (5 bases). There are 13 residues in the CDR3. Looked up from germline, CDR1 is SGDLS and CDR2 is YYNGEE. CDR3 sequence: CASSTSGANGLTF. The CDR3 coding sequence is TGTGCCAGCAGCACCTCTGGGGCCAACGGCCTGACTTTC.

The chain recombines TRBV7-9 with TRBJ2-7; 8 bases are a match to TRBD1. The CDR3 is 15 residues long. With V trimmed by 1 base and J by 2 bases, 4 bases remained unmatched. From germline, CDR1 is SEHNR and CDR2 FQNEAQ (reference sequence). The DNA of the CDR3 is TGTGCCAGCAGCTTAGGGACAGGGAAAACCTACGAGCAGTACTTC. Amino acids: CASSLGTGKTYEQYF.

The rearrangement joins TRBV5-1 to TRBJ2-5, with 7 bases aligning to TRBD2. The DNA end is more similar to TRBJ2-7, so the J call may be wrong. The CDR3 loop spans 15 amino acids. CDR1 and CDR2 (germline): SGHRS, YFSETQ. The CDR3 DNA is TGCGCCAGCAATATGGCGGGAGCGCCAAGGGACGAGCAGTACTTC. It encodes CASNMAGAPRDEQYF.

V is TRBV5-1 and J is TRBJ2-2; tentative D call: TRBD1 (5 bases). The CDR3 spans 14 residues. Germline CDR1 reads SGHRS; CDR2 reads YFSETQ. Trimming stripped 4 bases from V and 5 bases from J, with 12 bases between. The CDR3 here is CASSQMTATGELFF. The CDR3 region has the DNA TGCGCCAGCAGCCAAATGACAGCTACCGGGGAGCTGTTTTTT.

The rearrangement joins TRBV6-1 to TRBJ2-2; TRBD1 aligns across 7 bases. The length of the CDR3 is 15 residues. Germline CDR1 reads MNHNS; CDR2 reads SASEGT. Trimming at V came to 5 bases and at J to 4 bases, leaving 7 bases not matched to a gene. DNA of the CDR3: TGTGCCAGCAGTTCAAGGACAGGAGTCACCGGGGAGCTGTTTTTT. This gives the protein CASSSRTGVTGELFF.

This sequence joins TRBV5-1 and TRBJ2-3; TRBD2 aligns across 10 bases. Germline-derived CDR1 and CDR2 are SGHRS and YFSETQ. The V segment lost 0 bases and the J segment 3 bases; nucleotides outside the gene matches: 7. There are 17 residues in the CDR3. The CDR3 here is CASSLGLAGDRTDTQYF. CDR3 DNA sequence: TGCGCCAGCAGCTTGGGGCTAGCGGGAGACCGAACAGATACGCAGTATTTT.

J is TRBJ2-7 and V is TRBV6-5; D perhaps matches TRBD1 (7 bases). V lost 0 bases to trimming and J lost 4 bases, with 13 bases between them. CDR3 length equals 15 residues. In germline, CDR1 is MNHEY, CDR2 SVGAGI. CDR3 sequence reads: CASSYSNPGGYEQYF. As DNA, the CDR3 is TGTGCCAGCAGTTACTCGAATCCAGGGGGGTACGAGCAGTACTTC.